What follows describes a single T cell receptor (beta chain). Generated by immunoSEQ multiplex PCR, the TCRdb table keeps only in-frame clones and is missing some. The data show fewer than 400,000 clones, approximately 87% seen once. All enrollees were roughly 18 to 90 years old and from 20 to 30 US areas. This sample is part of a study of blood T cell repertoires in COVID-19. Study-level background: Researchers got acute and convalescent COVID-19 samples from the United States, Italy and Spain.

CDR3 length: 16 residues. Germline V gene sequence: CDR1 MDHEN, CDR2 SYDVKM. V dropped 3 bases and J dropped 0 bases, with 9 bases sitting between them. The genes are TRBV28 and TRBJ1-6, with D tentatively TRBD1 (5 bases). The sample was PBMCs or T cells enriched from blood (not recorded which). The sequence derives from a woman aged 45-65 years who had recovered from COVID-19. CDR3 loop: CASSLGGSSYNSPLHF. Here the CDR3 DNA reads TGTGCCAGCAGTTTGGGGGGGAGCTCCTATAATTCACCCCTCCACTTT.